This T cell receptor (beta chain) was identified during a study of blood T cell repertoires in COVID-19. Turning to the study itself: Sample material is recorded as cDNA or gDNA derived from T cells, B-cell-depleted T cells, or PBMCs.

Using immunoSEQ multiplex PCR, the repertoire was profiled, and TCRdb retains in-frame clones only, with some absent. The profile shows roughly 280,000 clones, roughly 89% of them singletons. There are 15 residues in the CDR3. Germline V gives CDR1 SGHAT, CDR2 FQNNGV. The V gene lost 2 bases and the J gene lost 7 bases, with 12 bases spanning the gap. This receptor was taken from a woman aged 60-70 years who had recovered from COVID-19. The chain uses TRBV11-2 and TRBJ1-6; TRBD1 might be the D (5 bases). The specimen sequenced was PBMCs or T cells enriched from blood (not recorded which). The CDR3 DNA reads as TGTGCCAGCAGCTTATTTCCGCAGGGAAATTCACCCCTCCACTTT. Its translation is CASSLFPQGNSPLHF.